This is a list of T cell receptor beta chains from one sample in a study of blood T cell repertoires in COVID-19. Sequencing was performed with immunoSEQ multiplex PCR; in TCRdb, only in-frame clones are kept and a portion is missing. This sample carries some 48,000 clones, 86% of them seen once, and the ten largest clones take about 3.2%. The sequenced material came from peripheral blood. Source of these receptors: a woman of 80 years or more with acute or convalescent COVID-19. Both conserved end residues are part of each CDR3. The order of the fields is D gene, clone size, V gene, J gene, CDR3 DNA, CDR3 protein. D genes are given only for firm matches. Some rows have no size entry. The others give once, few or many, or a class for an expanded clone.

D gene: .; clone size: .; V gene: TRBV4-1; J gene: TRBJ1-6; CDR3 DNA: TGCGCCAGCAGCGACGGACGACAGGCGAATAATTCACCCCTCCACTTT; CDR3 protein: CASSDGRQANNSPLHF
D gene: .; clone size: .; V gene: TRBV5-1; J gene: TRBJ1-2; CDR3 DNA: TGCGCCAGCAGCCGCGGGACGGTGGAGGGCTACACCTTC; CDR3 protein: CASSRGTVEGYTF
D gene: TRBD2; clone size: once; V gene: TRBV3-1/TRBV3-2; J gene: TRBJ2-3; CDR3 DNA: TGTGCCAGCAGCTCTGGGACTAGCGGGGGGGCCGTTTCGACAGATACGCAGTATTTT; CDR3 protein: CASSSGTSGGAVSTDTQYF
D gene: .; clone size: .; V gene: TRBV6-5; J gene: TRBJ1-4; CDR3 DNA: TGTGCCAGCAGAGACAGGACGGGTGAAAAACTGTTTTTT; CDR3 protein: CASRDRTGEKLFF
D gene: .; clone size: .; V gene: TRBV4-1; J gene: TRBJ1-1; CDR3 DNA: TGCGCCAGCAGCCAAGATAGTCTGAACACTGAAGCTTTCTTT; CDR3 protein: CASSQDSLNTEAFF
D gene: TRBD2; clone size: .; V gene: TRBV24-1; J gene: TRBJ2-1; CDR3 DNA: TGTGCCACCAGTGACCGGGGGGGTGAGCAGTTCTTC; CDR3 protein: CATSDRGGEQFF
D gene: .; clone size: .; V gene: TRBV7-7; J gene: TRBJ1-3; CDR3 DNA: TGTGCTAGCAGCTTAGCGCTTGGAGGTGGAAACACCATATATTTT; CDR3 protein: CASSLALGGGNTIYF
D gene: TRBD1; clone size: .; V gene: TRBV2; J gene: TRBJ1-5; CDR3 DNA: TGTGCCAGCAAAAGAGACAGGGGGCAGCCCCAGCATTTT; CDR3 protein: CASKRDRGQPQHF
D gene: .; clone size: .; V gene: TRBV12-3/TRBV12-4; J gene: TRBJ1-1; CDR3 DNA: TGTGCCAGCAGTTTAGGCGCAGGGCATGCTTTCTTT; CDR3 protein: CASSLGAGHAFF
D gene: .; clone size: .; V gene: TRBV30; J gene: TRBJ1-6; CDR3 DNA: TGTGCCTGGAGCGTGACTAGGGCGGGGAATTCACCCCTCCACTTT; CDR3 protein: CAWSVTRAGNSPLHF
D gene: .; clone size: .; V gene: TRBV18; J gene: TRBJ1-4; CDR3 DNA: TGTGCCAGCTCACCATCCAGGGTTGAGGAAAAACTGTTTTTT; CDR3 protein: CASSPSRVEEKLFF
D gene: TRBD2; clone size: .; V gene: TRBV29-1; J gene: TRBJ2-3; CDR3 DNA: TGCAGCGTTCCTAGCGGGGATACGCAGTATTTT; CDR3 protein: CSVPSGDTQYF
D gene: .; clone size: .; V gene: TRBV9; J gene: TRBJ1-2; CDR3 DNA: TGTGCCAGCAGCGTAGTACGGACGGGGGGCTACACCTTC; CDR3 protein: CASSVVRTGGYTF
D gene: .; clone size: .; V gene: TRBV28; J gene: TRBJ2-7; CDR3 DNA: TGTGCCACTCTGGTCGGGGGAAGCTCCTACGAGCAGTACTTC; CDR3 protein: CATLVGGSSYEQYF
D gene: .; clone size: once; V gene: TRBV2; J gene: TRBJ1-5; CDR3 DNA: TGTGCCAGCAGTCCCGGGTCGCACCCCAATCAGCCCCAGCATTTT; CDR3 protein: CASSPGSHPNQPQHF
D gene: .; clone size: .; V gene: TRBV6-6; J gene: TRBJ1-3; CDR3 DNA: TGTGCCAGCAGCCCGACAGACAGCTCTGGAAACACCATATATTTT; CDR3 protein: CASSPTDSSGNTIYF
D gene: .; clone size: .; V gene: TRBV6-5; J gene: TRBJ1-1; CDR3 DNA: TGTGCCAGCAGTTACGACCCGCAGACTATGAACACTGAAGCTTTCTTT; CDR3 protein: CASSYDPQTMNTEAFF
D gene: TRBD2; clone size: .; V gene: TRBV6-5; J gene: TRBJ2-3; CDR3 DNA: TGTGCCAGCAGAGCGGGGGGCCCTAGCACAGATACGCAGTATTTT; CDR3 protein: CASRAGGPSTDTQYF
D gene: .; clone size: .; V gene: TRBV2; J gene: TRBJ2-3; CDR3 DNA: TGTGCCAGCAGTGGGGGCTCCTGGGATACGCAGTATTTT; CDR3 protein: CASSGGSWDTQYF
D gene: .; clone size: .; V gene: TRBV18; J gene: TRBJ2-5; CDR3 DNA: TGTGCCAGCTCACCACGCAGGGTGGAAGAGACCCAGTACTTC; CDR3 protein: CASSPRRVEETQYF